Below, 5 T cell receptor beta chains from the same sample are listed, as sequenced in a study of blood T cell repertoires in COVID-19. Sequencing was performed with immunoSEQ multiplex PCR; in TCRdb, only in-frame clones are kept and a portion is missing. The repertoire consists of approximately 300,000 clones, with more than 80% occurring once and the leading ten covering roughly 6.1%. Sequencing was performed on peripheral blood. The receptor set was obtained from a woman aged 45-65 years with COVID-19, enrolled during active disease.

This CDR3 is CASSHNVLAGVYSYEQYF. The CDR3 DNA reads as TGTGCCAGCAGCCATAACGTCCTAGCGGGAGTTTATTCCTACGAGCAGTACTTC. J is TRBJ2-7 and V is TRBV5-6, with 10 bases identical to TRBD2. V shed 4 bases and J 1 base; nucleotides not matched to a gene: 14. The CDR3 length is 18 residues. The V gene's germline CDR1 is SGHDT and CDR2 YYEEEE.

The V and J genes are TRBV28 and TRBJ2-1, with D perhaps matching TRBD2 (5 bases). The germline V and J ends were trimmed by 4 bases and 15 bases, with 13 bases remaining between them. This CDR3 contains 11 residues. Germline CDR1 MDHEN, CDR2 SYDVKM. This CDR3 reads CASSSRAKRFF. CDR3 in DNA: TGTGCCAGCAGTTCGAGGGCGAAAAGGTTCTTC. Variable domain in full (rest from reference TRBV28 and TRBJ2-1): DVKVTQSSRYLVKRTGEKVFLECVQDMDHENMFWYRQDPGLGLRLIYFSYDVKMKEKGDIPEGYSVSREKKERFSLILESASTNQTSMYLCASSSRAKRFFGPGTRLTVL.

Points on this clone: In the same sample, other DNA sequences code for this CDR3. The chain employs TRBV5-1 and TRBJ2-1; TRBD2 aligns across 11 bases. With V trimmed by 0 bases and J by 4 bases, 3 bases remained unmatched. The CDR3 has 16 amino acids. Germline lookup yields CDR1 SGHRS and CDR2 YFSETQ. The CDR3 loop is CASSLGLAGSYNEQFF. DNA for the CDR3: TGCGCCAGCAGCTTGGGACTAGCGGGATCATACAATGAGCAGTTCTTC.

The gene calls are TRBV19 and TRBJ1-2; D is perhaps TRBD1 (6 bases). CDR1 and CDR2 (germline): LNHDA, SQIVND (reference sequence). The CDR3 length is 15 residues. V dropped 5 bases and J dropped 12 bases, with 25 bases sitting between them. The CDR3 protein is CASSPIQGPKPAHTF. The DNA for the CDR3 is TGTGCCAGTAGTCCGATACAGGGACCCAAACCCGCCCACACCTTC.

CDR3 bases: TGTGCCAGCAGCTTAGTGGGTAGCGGGGATAAAGAGACCCAGTACTTC. Translated: CASSLVGSGDKETQYF. V and J are TRBV7-9 and TRBJ2-5; 8 nucleotides match TRBD2. The CDR3 consists of 16 residues. Germline V lookup: CDR1 SEHNR, CDR2 FQNEAQ (reference sequence). J was trimmed by 3 bases and V by 1 base; bases with no gene match: 7.